This TCR beta chain was retrieved from a study of yellow fever vaccine responses in identical twins. About this clonotype: The antigen is undetermined.

Whole-study findings and limits: In identical twins, vaccine T cell responses appeared partly shared and partly individual.

TCRdb re-analysed the RT-PCR reads in MiXCR, keeping a single row per CDR3 protein. The repertoire includes fewer than 3,000 distinct CDR3 sequences, approximately 86% of them detected once, and around 5.5% sits in the top ten. The V end lost 1 base, the J end lost 3 bases, and 13 bases lay between the germline ends. Germline loops: CDR1 SGHVS, CDR2 FNYEAQ. The CDR3 contains 15 residues. This rearrangement joins TRBV7-6 to TRBJ2-7; possibly TRBD1 for D (6 bases). The specimen comprised T cells from blood (PBMCs), unsorted or a sorted subset (not recorded which), sampled before or after yellow fever vaccination (not recorded which). The TCR sequence derives from a woman aged 18 to 35 who received the yellow fever vaccine. CDR3 sequence reads: CASSLVTGQHYEQYF. The CDR3 DNA reads as TGTGCCAGCAGCTTAGTTACGGGACAACACTACGAGCAGTACTTC.